The 23 T cell receptor beta chains presented below share a single source sample, sequenced in a study of human T cells and chemical hapten exposure. MiXCR, run by TCRdb on the RACE reads, gives a single entry per CDR3 protein. The sample has some 74,000 distinct CDR3 sequences; 13% are singletons. The time point denotes: patch test 3, about 24 weeks after DPC sensitization. This sample's treatment: therapeutic diphenylcyclopropenone sensitization with weekly scalp DPC. The input for sequencing was whole blood, taken in connection with sensitization to the hapten diphenylcyclopropenone (DPC). The receptors stem from a woman aged 45-65 years with alopecia areata. Some clones in this sample may be carry-over from other donors' samples.

In its sample, this clonotype was seen many times. This chain connects TRBV27 to TRBJ1-2; TRBD1 aligns across 10 bases. After removal of 8 bases from V and 8 bases from J, the junction contained 17 bases not matched to a gene. The CDR3 contains 16 residues. Germline CDR1 MNHEY, CDR2 SMNVEV (reference sequence). For the CDR3, the DNA is TGTGCCAGCGGTTCAGGGACAGGGGAGGTATTAGGGGGCTACACCTTC. Its protein product is CASGSGTGEVLGGYTF.

There are many counts of this clonotype. The V call is TRBV7-3, the J call TRBJ2-7, with D uncertain. This CDR3 comprises 13 residues. V lost 0 bases and J lost 0, with 3 bases in between. The germline CDR1 and CDR2 sequences are SGHTA and FQGTGA. CDR3 in amino acids: CASSLTPSYEQYF. The DNA of the CDR3 is TGTGCCAGCAGCTTAACCCCCTCCTACGAGCAGTACTTC.

The V gene is TRBV7-8, the J gene TRBJ1-1, with D uncertain. With 5 bases removed from V and 0 bases from J, the gap between germline ends came to 13 bases. In germline, CDR1 is SGHVS, CDR2 FQNEAQ. CDR3 length equals 15 residues. CDR3 nucleotides: TGTGCCAGCAGCCCCGCCCCCGGAATGAACACTGAAGCTTTCTTT. This codes for CASSPAPGMNTEAFF.

This chain uses TRBV29-1 with TRBJ2-3, with D perhaps matching TRBD2 (6 bases). The V gene's germline CDR1 is SQVTM and CDR2 ANQGSEA. The V and J ends lost 4 bases and 1 base respectively, with 9 bases between them. The CDR3 covers 13 residues. The CDR3 here is CSVAGVGTDTQYF. The CDR3 DNA reads as TGCAGCGTTGCGGGGGTCGGCACAGATACGCAGTATTTT.

This clonotype was counted between two and nine times. This chain joins TRBV2 and TRBJ2-3, with 10 bases lining up with TRBD2. The J segment lost 4 bases and the V segment lost 6 bases, leaving 4 bases of the junction unmatched. The V gene's germline CDR1 is SNHLY and CDR2 FYNNEI. This CDR3 region has 14 residues. The CDR3 coding sequence is TGTGCCAGCAGAGCGGGAGGGCTGCCAGATACGCAGTATTTT. This gives the protein CASRAGGLPDTQYF.

Only a few counts were recorded for this clonotype. The chain is built from TRBV7-9 and TRBJ2-5; weak D call: TRBD2 (6 bases). The CDR3 is 14 amino acids. V was pared by 7 bases and J by 3 bases, with 15 bases between. From germline, CDR1 is SEHNR and CDR2 FQNEAQ (reference sequence). Here the CDR3 DNA reads TGTGCCAGCACAAAGCTACCGGGGGAAGAGACCCAGTACTTC. Its protein is CASTKLPGEETQYF.

This clonotype was counted a few times. The genes are TRBV20-1 and TRBJ1-4; unclear D gene. CDR3 length: 10 amino acids. V lost 3 bases and J lost 6, with 2 bases in between. Per the germline V gene, CDR1 is DFQATT and CDR2 is SNEGSKA (reference sequence). CDR3: CSASHEKLFF. The CDR3, as DNA: TGCAGTGCTAGCCATGAAAAACTGTTTTTT.

V is TRBV4-1 and J is TRBJ1-6; D perhaps matches TRBD1 (6 bases). The CDR3 totals 16 residues. V lost 1 base, J lost 14 bases, and 21 bases lay in between. Per germline, CDR1 MGHRA and CDR2 YSYEKL. As DNA, the CDR3 is TGCGCCAGCAGCCAAGTGATGAGGACAGCCCTGCAATCCCTCCACTTT. As protein: CASSQVMRTALQSLHF.

The chain links TRBV5-1 to TRBJ2-3; 11 positions agree with TRBD2. CDR1 SGHRS and CDR2 YFSETQ come from the germline V gene. CDR3 length equals 17 residues. V was pared by 4 bases and J by 6 bases, with 13 bases of the junction left unmatched. The CDR3, as DNA: TGCGCCAGCAGCCTCCTAGGGACTAGCGGAATCTCGGATACGCAGTATTTT. Translating it yields CASSLLGTSGISDTQYF.

Only a few counts were recorded for this clonotype. This chain uses TRBV6-2 or TRBV6-3 with TRBJ2-2, with TRBD1 matching over 9 bases. The length of the CDR3 is 16 residues. Unmatched junction bases numbered 8, after V lost 5 bases and J lost 4 bases. Germline CDR1 is MNHEY and CDR2 is SVGEGT. This CDR3 reads CASSPQGTGITGELFF. CDR3 nucleotide sequence: TGTGCCAGCAGTCCCCAGGGGACAGGGATCACCGGGGAGCTGTTTTTT.

This rearrangement joins TRBV12-3 or TRBV12-4 to TRBJ1-3; D possibly corresponds to TRBD1 (5 bases). The CDR3 is 14 residues long. Deletions cut 8 bases from V and 4 bases from J, with 15 bases between. The CDR3 nucleotides read TGTGCCAGCGCTCGGGGGAGGGCGGGAAACACCATATATTTT. It encodes CASARGRAGNTIYF.

A few counts support this clonotype. The chain joins TRBV12-3 or TRBV12-4 to TRBJ1-2; D perhaps matches TRBD1 (6 bases). V lost 3 bases, J lost 13 bases, and 18 bases lay in between. CDR3 length equals 13 residues. CDR3 residues: CASSLKGGRGLTF. The CDR3 DNA follows: TGTGCCAGCAGTTTGAAGGGAGGACGGGGGCTCACCTTC.

Many counts were recorded for this clonotype. The rearrangement uses TRBV29-1 and TRBJ2-1, with 13 bases fitting TRBD2. The CDR3 spans 14 residues. V gave up 4 bases and J gave up 13 bases; unmatched junction bases: 10. The V gene's germline CDR1 is SQVTM and CDR2 ANQGSEA. CDR3 sequence reads: CSVGPGLAGNGQFF. The DNA for the CDR3 is TGCAGCGTTGGTCCGGGACTAGCGGGGAACGGCCAGTTCTTC.

This clonotype was recorded at least ten times. The chain carries TRBV3-1 and TRBJ2-1; D remains unclear. From germline, CDR1 is LGHDT and CDR2 YNNKEL (reference sequence). Trimming cost V 1 base and J 4 bases, with 11 bases left between them. The CDR3 runs to 15 residues. In nucleotides, the CDR3 is TGTGCCAGCAGCCAAGGGCAGACGAAATACAATGAGCAGTTCTTC. It encodes CASSQGQTKYNEQFF.

The chain uses TRBV19 and TRBJ2-7, with TRBD1 as a possible D gene (5 bases). Germline lookup yields CDR1 LNHDA and CDR2 SQIVND (reference sequence). Trimming shortened V by 3 bases and J by 6 bases, and 21 bases separated the two germline ends. This CDR3 is 16 amino acids long. Written as DNA, the CDR3 is TGTGCCAGTAGTATCGGTCAGGGAAGTTCCTCGGGCGAGCAGTACTTC. Translated: CASSIGQGSSSGEQYF. The full variable domain, completed using reference TRBV19 and TRBJ2-7, is DGGITQSPKYLFRKEGQNVTLSCEQNLNHDAMYWYRQDPGQGLRLIYYSQIVNDFQKGDIAEGYSVSREKKESFPLTVTSAQKNPTAFYLCASSIGQGSSSGEQYFGPGTRLTVT.

This clonotype was picked up many times. The rearrangement joins TRBV5-1 to TRBJ1-1, with a possible D match to TRBD1 (5 bases). The germline V gene has CDR1 SGHRS and CDR2 YFSETQ. This CDR3 has 15 amino acids. Trimming shortened V by 4 bases and J by 6 bases, and 19 bases separated the two germline ends. DNA of the CDR3: TGCGCCAGCAGCCGCCAAACAGGAATAGCAGCTGAAGCTTTCTTT. This sequence encodes CASSRQTGIAAEAFF.

This chain uses TRBV10-3 with TRBJ1-1; no definite D call. Looked up from germline, CDR1 is ENHRY and CDR2 is SYGVKD. This CDR3 contains 13 residues. Trimming shortened V by 4 bases and J by 3 bases, and 9 bases separated the two germline ends. The CDR3 DNA reads as TGTGCCATCAGTGGGTCGGAGGACACTGAAGCTTTCTTT. Its translation: CAISGSEDTEAFF.

This chain links TRBV19 with TRBJ2-5; weak D call: TRBD1 (6 bases). Trimming took 1 base from V and 6 from J, leaving 12 bases between them. There are 14 residues in the CDR3. The germline CDR1 and CDR2 sequences are LNHDA and SQIVND (reference sequence). The CDR3 coding sequence is TGTGCCAGTAGTATAGTTGGGGACATGAAGACCCAGTACTTC. It encodes CASSIVGDMKTQYF.

The CDR3 spells CASRDAGGNTEAFF. The CDR3 coding sequence is TGTGCCAGCAGAGACGCAGGGGGGAACACTGAAGCTTTCTTT. The chain carries TRBV5-4 and TRBJ1-1; 7 bases fit TRBD1. Trimming took 5 bases from V and 1 from J; bases not matched to a gene: 5. The CDR3 covers 14 residues. Germline loops: CDR1 SGHNT, CDR2 YYREEE (reference sequence).

The CDR3 spells CASSRDRAHQPQHF. The CDR3 coding sequence is TGTGCCAGCAGCAGGGACAGGGCTCATCAGCCCCAGCATTTT. J is TRBJ1-5 and V is TRBV9; the match to TRBD1 covers 9 bases. Germline V gene lookup returns CDR1 SGDLS and CDR2 YYNGEE. The CDR3 consists of 14 residues. Trimming at V came to 4 bases and at J to 5 bases, leaving 4 bases not matched to a gene. The whole variable domain, remainder taken from reference TRBV9 and TRBJ1-5, is DSGVTQTPKHLITATGQRVTLRCSPRSGDLSVYWYQQSLDQGLQFLIQYYNGEERAKGNILERFSAQQFPDLHSELNLSSLELGDSALYFCASSRDRAHQPQHFGDGTRLSIL.

This clonotype came up a few times. J is TRBJ2-1 and V is TRBV10-3; TRBD1 agrees at 7 bases. The CDR3 is 12 amino acids. Germline V lookup: CDR1 ENHRY, CDR2 SYGVKD. J gave up 5 bases and V 8 bases, and 3 bases lay outside the gene matches. The CDR3 protein is CAIGDRDNEQFF. The CDR3 coding sequence is TGTGCCATCGGAGACAGGGACAATGAGCAGTTCTTC.

The chain joins TRBV28 to TRBJ1-1, with a weak D call TRBD1 (6 bases). This CDR3 contains 14 residues. Germline assignment: CDR1 MDHEN and CDR2 SYDVKM. V lost 3 bases, J lost 7 bases, and 15 bases lay in between. CDR3 bases: TGTGCCAGCAGTTTCCTCAGGGGAAGGAATGAAGCTTTCTTT. Encoded protein: CASSFLRGRNEAFF.

A few counts support this clonotype. This chain uses TRBV5-1 with TRBJ2-5, with D unclear. The ends were cut back, 0 bases at V and 1 base at J, with 10 bases in the middle. Germline lookup yields CDR1 SGHRS and CDR2 YFSETQ. CDR3 length: 15 residues. The CDR3 DNA reads as TGCGCCAGCAGCTTGGGATCAGGAATCCAAGAGACCCAGTACTTC. Its translation is CASSLGSGIQETQYF.